This passage covers 10 T cell receptor beta chains from one sample sequenced in a study of Graves' ophthalmopathy and Graves' hyperthyroidism. Amplified TCR beta CDR3 regions were obtained using RNA transcripts as template. Scientists carried out first-round RT-PCR using HTBI primers and then a second-round multiplex PCR. Each CDR3 protein gets one entry after TCRdb re-called the multiplex PCR reads with MiXCR. Among roughly 500,000 distinct CDR3 sequences, approximately 15% were seen once, and the ten largest hold 8% to 10%. Material: blood. The receptors stem from a woman younger than 45 with Graves' ophthalmopathy.

This clonotype occurred many times. The chain couples TRBV6-1 to TRBJ2-7; 8 positions match TRBD2. Looked up from germline, CDR1 is MNHNS and CDR2 is SASEGT. With 0 bases clipped from V and 0 bases from J, the junction kept 10 bases outside the gene matches. CDR3 length equals 18 residues. The CDR3 sequence is CASSEAPRLAGTSYEQYF. The CDR3 nucleotides read TGTGCCAGCAGTGAAGCCCCGAGGCTAGCGGGCACCTCCTACGAGCAGTACTTC.

This clonotype was found many times. The rearrangement uses TRBV30 and TRBJ2-5, with 8 bases that match TRBD1. The V and J ends lost 1 base and 0 bases, in that order; junction bases with no gene match: 4. Germline CDR1 and CDR2: GTSNPN and SVGIG (reference sequence). CDR3 length: 15 residues. The CDR3 is CAWSARTGYQETQYF. Here the CDR3 DNA reads TGTGCCTGGAGTGCGCGGACAGGGTACCAAGAGACCCAGTACTTC.

This clonotype was seen ten or more times. The chain combines TRBV6-4 with TRBJ1-2; D gene unclear. V was cut by 6 bases and J by 3 bases, with 23 bases left in between. This CDR3 contains 17 residues. CDR1 is MRHNA and CDR2 is SNTAGT in the germline V gene. The CDR3 protein is CASRAFGGRSWDYGYTF. The DNA of the CDR3 is TGTGCCAGCAGGGCCTTTGGAGGTAGATCATGGGACTATGGCTACACCTTC.

This clonotype was seen ten or more times. CDR3 in amino acids: CASSSGLSVGYTF. The CDR3, as DNA: TGTGCCAGCAGTTCGGGACTGAGTGTAGGCTACACCTTC. The gene calls are TRBV28 and TRBJ1-2; the D gene is possibly TRBD1 (5 bases). The germline V gene has CDR1 MDHEN and CDR2 SYDVKM. The V end lost 4 bases, the J end lost 8 bases, and 14 bases lay between the germline ends. This CDR3 comprises 13 residues.

This clonotype was detected ten times or more. The chain couples TRBV10-3 to TRBJ2-2; the D is unclear. Trimming took 10 bases from V and 0 from J, leaving 15 bases between them. Germline CDR1 is ENHRY and CDR2 is SYGVKD. The CDR3 is 15 residues long. The CDR3 here is CATSLATANTGELFF. CDR3 nucleotide sequence: TGTGCCACTTCCCTTGCCACAGCGAACACCGGGGAGCTGTTTTTT.

This clonotype was found many times. This chain joins TRBV4-1 and TRBJ1-1; D remains ambiguous. With 0 bases removed from V and 1 base from J, the gap between germline ends came to 12 bases. The CDR3 loop spans 16 amino acids. CDR1 MGHRA and CDR2 YSYEKL come from the germline V gene. The CDR3 nucleotides read TGCGCCAGCAGCCAAGATCTCGATATCCGGAACACTGAAGCTTTCTTT. Residues: CASSQDLDIRNTEAFF.

This clonotype was observed many times. The chain is built from TRBV28 and TRBJ1-1; D is uncertain. V dropped 5 bases and J dropped 2 bases, with 9 bases sitting between them. The CDR3 loop spans 13 amino acids. Germline V gene lookup returns CDR1 MDHEN and CDR2 SYDVKM. The CDR3 sequence is CASSQVTNTEAFF. Here the CDR3 DNA reads TGTGCCAGCAGTCAGGTGACTAACACTGAAGCTTTCTTT.

The V and J genes are TRBV30 and TRBJ2-5, with a possible D match to TRBD2 (6 bases). V lost 1 base and J lost 4, with 16 bases in between. This CDR3 has 15 amino acids. Germline V CDR1 and CDR2: GTSNPN, SVGIG (reference sequence). The DNA for the CDR3 is TGTGCCTGGAGTGCGCCGACTAGTATACTAGAGACCCAGTACTTC. Translating it yields CAWSAPTSILETQYF.

This clonotype has a handful of counts. The genes are TRBV5-1 and TRBJ2-2, with 11 nucleotides matching TRBD1. CDR1 is SGHRS and CDR2 is YFSETQ in the germline V gene. Losses at the gene ends were 4 bases for V and 1 base for J; bases not matched to a gene: 9. This CDR3 comprises 18 residues. CDR3 nucleotides: TGCGCCAGCAGCCTCGGACAGGGGGCGGTGGGGAACACCGGGGAGCTGTTTTTT. Translation gives CASSLGQGAVGNTGELFF.

This clonotype was found many times. The chain uses TRBV6-1 and TRBJ1-6; D gene ambiguous. This CDR3 contains 12 residues. The ends were cut back, 8 bases at V and 10 bases at J, with 12 bases in the middle. Germline CDR1 MNHNS, CDR2 SASEGT. For the CDR3, the DNA is TGTGCCAGCGTCTCAATGGACTCACCCCTCCACTTT. Translated, it gives CASVSMDSPLHF.